This record looks at one T cell receptor (beta chain) sequence and its context. Its specificity is not known. These data are taken from a study of cytomegalovirus exposure and HLA in healthy donors. Study-wide context: Among the approximately 420 donors who were genotyped, approximately 83% fell in the genetic ancestry cluster that is associated with self-reported Caucasian donors.

Germline V gives CDR1 LNHNV, CDR2 YYDKDF (reference sequence). The CDR3 runs 17 residues. The J segment lost 7 bases and the V segment lost 3 bases, leaving 14 bases of the junction unmatched. Study-wide findings and caveats: Sequencing likely caused a cluster of highly shared sequence variants. HLA alleles were associated with 15,000 to 20,000 TCR beta sequences in a later analysis at 0.05 false discovery rate. Several of the most significant clusters were apparently associated with common viral pathogens in a later analysis.

The PCR ran on 60 Vbeta and 13 Jbeta primers. The table came from immunoSEQ multiplex PCR; TCRdb's copy has only in-frame clones and leaves some out. The data contain 150,000 to 200,000 clones, approximately 80% of them singletons. V and J are TRBV15 and TRBJ1-2, with TRBD1 matching 10 bases. The receptor comes from a boy between 10 and 17 years old in good health and CMV-seronegative. The material sequenced was PBMCs. This CDR3 is CATSSDKSGTGEGGYTF. The CDR3 DNA sequence: TGTGCCACCAGCAGTGATAAATCCGGGACAGGGGAAGGTGGCTACACCTTC.